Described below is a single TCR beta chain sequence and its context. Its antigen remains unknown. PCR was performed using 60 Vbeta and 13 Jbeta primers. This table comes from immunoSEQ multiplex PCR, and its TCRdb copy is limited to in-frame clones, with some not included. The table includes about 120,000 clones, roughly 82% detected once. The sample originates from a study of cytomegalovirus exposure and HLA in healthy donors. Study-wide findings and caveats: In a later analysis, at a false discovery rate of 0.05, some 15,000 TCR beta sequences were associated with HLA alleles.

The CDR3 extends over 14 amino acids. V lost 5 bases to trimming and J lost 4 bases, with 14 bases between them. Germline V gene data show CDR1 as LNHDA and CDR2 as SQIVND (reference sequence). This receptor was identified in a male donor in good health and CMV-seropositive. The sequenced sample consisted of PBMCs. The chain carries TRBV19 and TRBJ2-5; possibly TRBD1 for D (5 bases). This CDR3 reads CASSQDSGAETQYF. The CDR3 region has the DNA TGTGCCAGTAGTCAAGACTCTGGGGCAGAGACCCAGTACTTC. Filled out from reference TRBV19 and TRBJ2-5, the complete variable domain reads DGGITQSPKYLFRKEGQNVTLSCEQNLNHDAMYWYRQDPGQGLRLIYYSQIVNDFQKGDIAEGYSVSREKKESFPLTVTSAQKNPTAFYLCASSQDSGAETQYFGPGTRLLVL.